The T cell receptor beta chain under discussion was sequenced for a study of regulatory T cells in long-lasting Graves disease. Study findings and constraints: Newly diagnosed patients had higher TCR diversity than persistent Graves' patients did.

iRepertoire HTBI primers and Arm-PCR of CDR3 regions built TCR beta libraries. In TCRdb, the multiplex PCR reads were re-called with MiXCR into one record per CDR3 protein. This sample yields a few hundred thousand distinct CDR3 sequences, of which around a quarter are seen a single time; 26% belongs to the top ten. This CDR3 is built from 16 residues. The ends were cut back, 0 bases at V and 4 bases at J, with 12 bases in the middle. The germline V gene encodes CDR1 SNHLY and CDR2 FYNNEI. Indicated time point: persistent/refractory GD, antithyroid drugs over 5 years with positive TRAb. Researchers made the TCR library from RNA that was extracted from PBMCs. An endocrinology department located in Xi'an, China, was where the patients came from. This clonotype occurred a few times. Its antigen is as yet unknown.

This specimen consisted of peripheral blood mononuclear cells (PBMCs), obtained when the disease was refractory, from a patient treated with antithyroid drugs. The rearrangement links TRBV2 to TRBJ2-2; D may be TRBD2 (5 bases). The sequence came from a female donor with Graves disease. The CDR3: CASSEAAGHGTGELFF. For the CDR3, the DNA is TGTGCCAGCAGTGAAGCTGCGGGTCACGGCACCGGGGAGCTGTTTTTT.